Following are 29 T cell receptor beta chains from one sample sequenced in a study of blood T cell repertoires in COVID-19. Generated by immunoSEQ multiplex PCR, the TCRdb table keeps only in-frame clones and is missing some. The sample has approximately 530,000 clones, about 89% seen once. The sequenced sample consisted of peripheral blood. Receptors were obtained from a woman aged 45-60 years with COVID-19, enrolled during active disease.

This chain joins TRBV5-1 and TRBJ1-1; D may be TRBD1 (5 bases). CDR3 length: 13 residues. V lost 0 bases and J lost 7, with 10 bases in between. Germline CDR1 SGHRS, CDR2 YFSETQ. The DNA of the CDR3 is TGCGCCAGCAGCTTGGAGGCGGGGGTTGAAGCTTTCTTT. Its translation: CASSLEAGVEAFF. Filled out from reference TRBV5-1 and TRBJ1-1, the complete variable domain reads KAGVTQTPRYLIKTRGQQVTLSCSPISGHRSVSWYQQTPGQGLQFLFEYFSETQRNKGNFPGRFSGRQFSNSRSEMNVSTLELGDSALYLCASSLEAGVEAFFGQGTRLTVV.

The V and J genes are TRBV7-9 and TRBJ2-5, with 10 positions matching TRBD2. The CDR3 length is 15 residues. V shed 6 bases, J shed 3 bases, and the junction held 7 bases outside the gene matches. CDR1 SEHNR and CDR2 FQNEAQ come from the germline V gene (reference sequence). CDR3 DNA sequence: TGTGCCAGCAGTCAAACTAGCGGGGTTAAAGAGACCCAGTACTTC. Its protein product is CASSQTSGVKETQYF.

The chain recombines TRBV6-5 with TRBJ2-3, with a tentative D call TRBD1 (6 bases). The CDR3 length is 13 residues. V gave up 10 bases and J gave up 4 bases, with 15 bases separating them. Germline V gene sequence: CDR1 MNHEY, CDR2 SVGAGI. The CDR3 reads CATVLQGSDTQYF. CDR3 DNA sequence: TGTGCCACCGTATTACAGGGTTCAGATACGCAGTATTTT.

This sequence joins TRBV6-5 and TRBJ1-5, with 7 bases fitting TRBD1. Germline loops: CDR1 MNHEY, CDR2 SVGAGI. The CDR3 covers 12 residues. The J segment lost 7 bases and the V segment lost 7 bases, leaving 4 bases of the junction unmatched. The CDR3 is CASKSGGQPQHF. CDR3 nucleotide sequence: TGTGCCAGCAAATCAGGGGGGCAGCCCCAGCATTTT.

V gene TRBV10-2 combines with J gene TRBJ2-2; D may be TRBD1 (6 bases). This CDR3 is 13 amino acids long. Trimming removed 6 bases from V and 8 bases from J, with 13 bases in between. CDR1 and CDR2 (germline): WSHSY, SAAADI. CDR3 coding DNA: TGCGCCAGCAGAAACAGGGAATCGGGGGAGCTGTTTTTT. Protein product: CASRNRESGELFF.

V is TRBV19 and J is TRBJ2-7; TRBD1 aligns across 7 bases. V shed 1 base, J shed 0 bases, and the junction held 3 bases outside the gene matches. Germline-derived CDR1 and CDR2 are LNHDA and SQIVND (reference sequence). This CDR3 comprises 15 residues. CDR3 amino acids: CASSIGQGFSYEQYF. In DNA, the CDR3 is TGTGCCAGTAGTATAGGACAGGGCTTCTCCTACGAGCAGTACTTC.

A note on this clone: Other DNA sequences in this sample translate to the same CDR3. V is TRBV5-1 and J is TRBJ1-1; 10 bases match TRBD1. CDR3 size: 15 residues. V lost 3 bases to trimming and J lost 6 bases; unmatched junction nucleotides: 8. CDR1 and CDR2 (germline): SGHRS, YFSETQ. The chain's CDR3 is CASSWGQGLESEAFF. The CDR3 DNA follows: TGCGCCAGCAGCTGGGGACAGGGGCTCGAGTCTGAAGCTTTCTTT.

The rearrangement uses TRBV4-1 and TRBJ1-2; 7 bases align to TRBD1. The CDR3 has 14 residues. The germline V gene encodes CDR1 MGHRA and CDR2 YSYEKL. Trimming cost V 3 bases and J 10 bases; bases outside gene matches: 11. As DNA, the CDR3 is TGCGCCAGCAGCCAGAACAGTGGGACAGACTACTACACCTTC. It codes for CASSQNSGTDYYTF.

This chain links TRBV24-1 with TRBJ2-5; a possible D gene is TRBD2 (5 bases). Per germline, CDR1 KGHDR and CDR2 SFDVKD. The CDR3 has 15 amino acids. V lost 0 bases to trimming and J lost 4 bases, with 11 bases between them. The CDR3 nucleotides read TGTGCCACCAGTGATTTGAGCAGTGGGAGAGAGACCCAGTACTTC. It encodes CATSDLSSGRETQYF.

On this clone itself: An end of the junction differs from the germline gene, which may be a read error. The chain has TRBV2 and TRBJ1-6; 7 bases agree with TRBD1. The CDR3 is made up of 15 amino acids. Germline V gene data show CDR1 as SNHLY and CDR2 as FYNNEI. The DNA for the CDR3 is TGTGCCAGCAGGGAAGGGGGCGCCTATAATTCACCCCTCCACTTT. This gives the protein CASREGGAYNSPLHF. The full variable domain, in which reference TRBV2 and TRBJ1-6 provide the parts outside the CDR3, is EPEVTQTPSHQVTQMGQEVILRCVPISNHLYFYWYRQILGQKVEFLVSFYNNEISEKSEIFDDQFSVERPDGSNFTLKIRSTKLEDSAMYFCASREGGAYNSPLHFGNGTRLTVT.

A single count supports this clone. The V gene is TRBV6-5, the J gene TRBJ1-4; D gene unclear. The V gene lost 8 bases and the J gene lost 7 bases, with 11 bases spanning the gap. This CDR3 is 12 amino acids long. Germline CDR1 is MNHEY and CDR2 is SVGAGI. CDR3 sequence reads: CASHLRGEKLFF. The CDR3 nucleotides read TGTGCCAGCCATCTACGGGGTGAAAAACTGTTTTTT.

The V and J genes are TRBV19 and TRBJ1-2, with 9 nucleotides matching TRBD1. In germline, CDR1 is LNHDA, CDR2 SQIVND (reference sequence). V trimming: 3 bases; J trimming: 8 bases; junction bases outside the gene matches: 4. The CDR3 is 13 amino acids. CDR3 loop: CASSMGQGSGYTF. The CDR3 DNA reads TGTGCCAGTAGTATGGGACAGGGAAGCGGCTACACCTTC.

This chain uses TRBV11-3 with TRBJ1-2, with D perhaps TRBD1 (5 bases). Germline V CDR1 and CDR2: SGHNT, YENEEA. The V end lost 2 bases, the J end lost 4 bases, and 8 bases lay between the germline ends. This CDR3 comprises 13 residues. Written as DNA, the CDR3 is TGTGCCAGCAGCTTACGCGGGGGCTATGGCTACACCTTC. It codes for CASSLRGGYGYTF.

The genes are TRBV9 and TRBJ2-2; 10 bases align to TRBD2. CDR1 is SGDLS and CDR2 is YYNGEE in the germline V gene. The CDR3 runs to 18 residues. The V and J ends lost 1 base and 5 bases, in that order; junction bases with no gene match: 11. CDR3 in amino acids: CASSVTAGGPQGTGELFF. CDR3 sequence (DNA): TGTGCCAGCAGCGTAACAGCGGGGGGGCCACAAGGAACCGGGGAGCTGTTTTTT.

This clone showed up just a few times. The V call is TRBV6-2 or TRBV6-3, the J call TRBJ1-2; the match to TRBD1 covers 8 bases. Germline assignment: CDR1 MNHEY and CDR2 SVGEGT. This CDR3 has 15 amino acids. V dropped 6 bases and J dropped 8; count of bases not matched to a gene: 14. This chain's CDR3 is CASRPTDREGGGYTF. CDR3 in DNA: TGTGCCAGCAGACCTACGGACAGGGAAGGGGGCGGCTACACCTTC.

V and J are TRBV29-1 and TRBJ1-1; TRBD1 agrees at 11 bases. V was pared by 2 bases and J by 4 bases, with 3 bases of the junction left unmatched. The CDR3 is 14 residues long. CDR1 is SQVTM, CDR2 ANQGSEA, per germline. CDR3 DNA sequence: TGCAGCGTTGAAAAGGGGACAGGGGGCACTGAAGCTTTCTTT. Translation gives CSVEKGTGGTEAFF.

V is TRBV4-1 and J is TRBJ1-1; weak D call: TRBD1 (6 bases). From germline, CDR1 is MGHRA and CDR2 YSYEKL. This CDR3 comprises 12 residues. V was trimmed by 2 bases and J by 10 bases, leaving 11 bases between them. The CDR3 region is CASSQPRGRAFF. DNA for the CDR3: TGCGCCAGCAGCCAACCCAGGGGTAGAGCTTTCTTT.

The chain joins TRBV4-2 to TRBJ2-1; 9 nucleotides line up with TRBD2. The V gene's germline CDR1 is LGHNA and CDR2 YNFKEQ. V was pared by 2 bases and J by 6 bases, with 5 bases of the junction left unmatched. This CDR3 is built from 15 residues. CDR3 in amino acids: CASSQRTSDSNEQFF. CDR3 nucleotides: TGTGCCAGCAGCCAAAGGACTAGCGATTCCAATGAGCAGTTCTTC.

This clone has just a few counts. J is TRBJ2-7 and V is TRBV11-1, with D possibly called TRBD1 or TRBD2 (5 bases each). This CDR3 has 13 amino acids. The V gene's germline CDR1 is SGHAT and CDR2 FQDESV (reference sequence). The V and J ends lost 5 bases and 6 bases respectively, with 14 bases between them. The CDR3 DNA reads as TGTGCCAGCAGCCTAGAGGGGTGGGGCGAGCAGTACTTC. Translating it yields CASSLEGWGEQYF.

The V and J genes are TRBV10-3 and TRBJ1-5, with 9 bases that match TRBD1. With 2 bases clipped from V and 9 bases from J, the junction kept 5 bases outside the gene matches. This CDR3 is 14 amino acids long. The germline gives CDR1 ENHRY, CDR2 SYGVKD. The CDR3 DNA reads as TGTGCCATCAGTGAGGAACAGGGGGCGAGGCCCCAGCATTTT. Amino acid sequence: CAISEEQGARPQHF.

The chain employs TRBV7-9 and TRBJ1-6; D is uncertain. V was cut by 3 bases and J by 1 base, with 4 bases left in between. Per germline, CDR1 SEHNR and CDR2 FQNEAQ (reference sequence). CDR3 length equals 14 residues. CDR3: CASSFESYNSPLHF. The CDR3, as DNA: TGTGCCAGCAGCTTCGAGTCCTATAATTCACCCCTCCACTTT.

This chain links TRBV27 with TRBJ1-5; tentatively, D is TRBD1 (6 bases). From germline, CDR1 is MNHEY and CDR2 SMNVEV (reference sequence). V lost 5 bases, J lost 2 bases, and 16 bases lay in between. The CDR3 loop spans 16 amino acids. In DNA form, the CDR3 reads TGTGCCAGCAGTAGACGACAGGATGGAGGCAATCAGCCCCAGCATTTT. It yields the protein CASSRRQDGGNQPQHF.

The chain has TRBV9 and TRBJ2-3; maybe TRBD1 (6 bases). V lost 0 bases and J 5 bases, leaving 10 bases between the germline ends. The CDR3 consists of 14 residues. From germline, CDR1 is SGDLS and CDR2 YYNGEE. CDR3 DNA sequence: TGTGCCAGCAGCGTAGGACAGGACGGAGATACGCAGTATTTT. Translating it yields CASSVGQDGDTQYF.

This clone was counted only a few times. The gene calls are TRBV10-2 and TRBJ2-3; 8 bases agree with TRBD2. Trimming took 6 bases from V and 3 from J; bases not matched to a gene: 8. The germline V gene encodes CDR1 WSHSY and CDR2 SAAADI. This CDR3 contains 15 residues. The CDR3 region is CASRWGGGFTDTQYF. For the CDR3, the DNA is TGCGCCAGCAGGTGGGGCGGGGGGTTTACAGATACGCAGTATTTT.

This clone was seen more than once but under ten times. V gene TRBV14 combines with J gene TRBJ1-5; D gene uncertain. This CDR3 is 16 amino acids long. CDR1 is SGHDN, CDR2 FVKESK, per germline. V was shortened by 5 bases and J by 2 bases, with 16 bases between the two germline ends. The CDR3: CASSFRRAEGNQPQHF. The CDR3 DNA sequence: TGTGCCAGCAGCTTTCGGAGGGCAGAGGGCAATCAGCCCCAGCATTTT.

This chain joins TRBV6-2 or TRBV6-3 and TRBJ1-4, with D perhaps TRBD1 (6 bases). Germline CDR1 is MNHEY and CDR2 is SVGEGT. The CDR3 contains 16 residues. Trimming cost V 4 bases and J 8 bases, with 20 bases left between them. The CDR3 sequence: CASSLGTGLRREKLFF. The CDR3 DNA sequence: TGTGCCAGCAGTTTAGGAACAGGGCTGCGCCGGGAAAAACTGTTTTTT.

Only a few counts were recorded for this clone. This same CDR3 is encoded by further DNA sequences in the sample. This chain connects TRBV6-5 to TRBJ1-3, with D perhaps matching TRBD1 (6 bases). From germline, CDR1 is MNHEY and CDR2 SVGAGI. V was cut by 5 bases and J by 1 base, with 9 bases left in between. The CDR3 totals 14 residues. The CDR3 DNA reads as TGTGCCAGCAGTCTAGGGGGTTCTGGAAACACCATATATTTT. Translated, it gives CASSLGGSGNTIYF.

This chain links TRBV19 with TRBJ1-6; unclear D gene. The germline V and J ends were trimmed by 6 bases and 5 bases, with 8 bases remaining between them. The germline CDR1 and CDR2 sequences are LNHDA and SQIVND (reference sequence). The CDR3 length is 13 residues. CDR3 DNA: TGTGCCAGTAGGCCCCAGAATAATTCACCCCTCCACTTT. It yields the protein CASRPQNNSPLHF.

CDR3 region: CASRPSGGPSEQYF. The CDR3, as DNA: TGTGCCAGCAGGCCTAGCGGTGGCCCTTCCGAGCAGTACTTC. The chain recombines TRBV6-5 with TRBJ2-7; TRBD2 matches 7 bases. Germline V lookup: CDR1 MNHEY, CDR2 SVGAGI. Germline trimming cut 6 bases from V and 6 bases from J; bases unmatched to any gene: 11. CDR3 size: 14 residues.